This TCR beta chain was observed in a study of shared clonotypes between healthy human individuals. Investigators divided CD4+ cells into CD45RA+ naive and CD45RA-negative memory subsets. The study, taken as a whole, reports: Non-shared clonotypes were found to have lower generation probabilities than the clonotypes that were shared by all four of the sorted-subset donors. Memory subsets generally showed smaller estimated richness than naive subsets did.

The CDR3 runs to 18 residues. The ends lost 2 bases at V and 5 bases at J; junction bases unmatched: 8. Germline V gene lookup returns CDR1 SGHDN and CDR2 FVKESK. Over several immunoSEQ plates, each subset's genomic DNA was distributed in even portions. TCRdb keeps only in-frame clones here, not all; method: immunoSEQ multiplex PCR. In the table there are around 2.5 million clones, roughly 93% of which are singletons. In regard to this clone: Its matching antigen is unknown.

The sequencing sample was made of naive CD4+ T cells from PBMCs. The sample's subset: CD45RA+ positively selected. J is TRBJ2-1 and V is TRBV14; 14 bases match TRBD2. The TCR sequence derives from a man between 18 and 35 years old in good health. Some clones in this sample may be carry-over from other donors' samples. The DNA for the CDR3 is TGTGCCAGCAGCCAAAAGGGACTAGCGGGAGAAGGAAACAATGAGCAGTTCTTC. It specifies CASSQKGLAGEGNNEQFF.